The rows below give T cell receptor beta chains drawn from one sample of a study of OX40 agonist ivuxolimab in advanced cancers. Produced via immunoSEQ multiplex PCR; TCRdb's table is partial and in-frame only. The sample yields over 45,000 clones, about 89% seen once. This specimen was CD4+ or CD8+ T cells sorted from blood, taken in a trial of the OX40 agonist ivuxolimab. The receptors here all came from an adult with an advanced solid tumor such as melanoma, head and neck, liver or kidney cancer. Both conserved end residues are part of each CDR3. The D gene is left open where the match is weak. The size of a clone is reported for some rows only, either as once, few or many, or as a class for expanded clones.

-	TRBD2	11	TRBV27	TRBJ2-7	CATLGGGEQYF	TGTGCCACCCTGGGGGGGGGCGAGCAGTACTTC
-	-	13	TRBV27	TRBJ1-6	CASKPALRSPLHF	TGTGCCAGCAAACCGGCCCTGAGGTCACCCCTCCACTTT
-	-	13	TRBV19	TRBJ2-7	CASSRRVATEQYF	TGTGCCAGTAGTCGCAGGGTCGCTACCGAGCAGTACTTC
few	-	14	TRBV7-9	TRBJ2-3	CASSLAPSTDTQYF	TGTGCCAGCAGCTTAGCGCCAAGCACAGATACGCAGTATTTT
-	-	13	TRBV28	TRBJ2-4	CASNSGVQNIQYF	TGTGCCAGCAACTCGGGAGTCCAAAACATTCAGTACTTC
-	-	14	TRBV11-3	TRBJ2-1	CASSLSGTYNEQFF	TGTGCCAGCAGCTTATCAGGGACCTACAATGAGCAGTTCTTC
-	-	14	TRBV29-1	TRBJ2-1	CSVVGKSSYNEQFF	TGCAGCGTTGTGGGTAAAAGCTCCTACAATGAGCAGTTCTTC
-	TRBD1	15	TRBV7-9	TRBJ2-2	CASSSGQGSTGELFF	TGTGCCAGCAGCTCGGGACAGGGTTCGACCGGGGAGCTGTTTTTT
-	TRBD2	12	TRBV9	TRBJ2-1	CASSSNSGEQFF	TGTGCCAGCAGCTCGAATAGCGGGGAGCAGTTCTTC
-	-	15	TRBV5-1	TRBJ2-2	CASSLDPGGTGELFF	TGCGCCAGCAGCTTGGACCCTGGAGGAACCGGGGAGCTGTTTTTT
few	TRBD1	12	TRBV19	TRBJ2-7	CASSGDSYEQYF	TGTGCCAGCTCAGGGGACAGTTACGAGCAGTACTTC
-	TRBD2	15	TRBV6-5	TRBJ2-1	CASSPTSGSYNEQFF	TGTGCCAGCAGTCCGACTAGCGGTTCATACAATGAGCAGTTCTTC
-	-	13	TRBV14	TRBJ2-5	CASSRTGQETQYF	TGTGCCAGCAGCCGAACAGGGCAAGAGACCCAGTACTTC
-	-	13	TRBV6-5	TRBJ2-5	CASSLPGQETQYF	TGTGCCAGCAGCCTCCCAGGGCAAGAGACCCAGTACTTC
-	-	13	TRBV7-9	TRBJ2-1	CASSHTLGDEQFF	TGTGCCAGCAGCCATACTCTCGGGGACGAGCAGTTCTTC
-	TRBD1	16	TRBV28	TRBJ2-4	CASSVGQGAGKNIQYF	TGTGCCAGCAGTGTGGGACAGGGGGCTGGCAAAAACATTCAGTACTTC
-	-	12	TRBV13	TRBJ2-7	CASSSLREEQYF	TGTGCCAGCAGTTCCCTTCGAGAAGAGCAGTACTTC
-	TRBD2	15	TRBV6-5	TRBJ2-5	CASRQTSGSRETQYF	TGTGCCAGCAGGCAAACTAGCGGGAGCAGAGAGACCCAGTACTTC
-	-	15	TRBV30	TRBJ2-1	CAWSVLVGLYNEQFF	TGTGCCTGGAGTGTTCTGGTGGGACTCTACAATGAGCAGTTCTTC
-	-	14	TRBV5-4	TRBJ1-2	CASSSSAMGYGYTF	TGTGCCAGCAGCTCGTCAGCAATGGGCTATGGCTACACCTTC
once	-	14	TRBV2	TRBJ1-5	CASMGENSNQPQHF	TGTGCCAGCATGGGGGAAAATAGCAATCAGCCCCAGCATTTT
-	TRBD1	17	TRBV19	TRBJ2-5	CASSRVLRDRGQETQYF	TGTGCCAGTAGTAGGGTCCTCCGGGACAGGGGTCAAGAGACCCAGTACTTC